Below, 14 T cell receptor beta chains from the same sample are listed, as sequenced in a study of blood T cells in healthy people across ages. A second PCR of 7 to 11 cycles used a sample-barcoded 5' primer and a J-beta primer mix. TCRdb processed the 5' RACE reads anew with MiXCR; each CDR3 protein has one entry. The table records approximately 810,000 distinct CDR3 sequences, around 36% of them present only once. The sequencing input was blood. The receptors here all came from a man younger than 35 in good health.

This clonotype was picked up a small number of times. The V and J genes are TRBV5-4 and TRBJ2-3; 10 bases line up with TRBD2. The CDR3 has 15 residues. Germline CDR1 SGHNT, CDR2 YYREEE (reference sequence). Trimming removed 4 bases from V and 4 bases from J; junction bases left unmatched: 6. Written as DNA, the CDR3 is TGTGCCAGCAGCACCGGGACTAGCGAGGCAGATACGCAGTATTTT. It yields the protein CASSTGTSEADTQYF.

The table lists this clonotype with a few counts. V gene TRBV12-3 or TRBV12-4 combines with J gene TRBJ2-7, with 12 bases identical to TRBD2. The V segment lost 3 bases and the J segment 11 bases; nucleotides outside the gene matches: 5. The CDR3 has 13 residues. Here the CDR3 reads CASSFSSGGAEYF. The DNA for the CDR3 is TGTGCCAGCAGTTTTTCTAGCGGGGGGGCGGAGTACTTC.

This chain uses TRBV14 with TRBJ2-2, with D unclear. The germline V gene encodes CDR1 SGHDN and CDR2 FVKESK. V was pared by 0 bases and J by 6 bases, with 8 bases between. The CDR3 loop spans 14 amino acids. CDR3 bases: TGTGCCAGCAGCCAAGAGTGGCAGGCCGGGGAGCTGTTTTTT. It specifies CASSQEWQAGELFF.

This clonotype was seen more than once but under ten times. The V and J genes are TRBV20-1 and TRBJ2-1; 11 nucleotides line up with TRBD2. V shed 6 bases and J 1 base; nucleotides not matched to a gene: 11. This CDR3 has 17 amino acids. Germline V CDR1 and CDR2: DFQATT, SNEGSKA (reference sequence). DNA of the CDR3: TGCAGTGCCCATGCTAGCGGGGGGCGGTGGTCCTACAATGAGCAGTTCTTC. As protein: CSAHASGGRWSYNEQFF.

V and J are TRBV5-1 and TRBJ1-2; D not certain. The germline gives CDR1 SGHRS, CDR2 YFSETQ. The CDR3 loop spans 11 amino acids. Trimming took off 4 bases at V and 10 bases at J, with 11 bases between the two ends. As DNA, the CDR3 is TGCGCCAGCAGCCCTCCGGTGGTCTACACCTTC. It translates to CASSPPVVYTF.

The CDR3 is CSAGGMGGNPEAFF. CDR3 DNA sequence: TGCAGTGCTGGGGGGATGGGGGGCAACCCTGAAGCTTTCTTT. The V and J genes are TRBV20-1 and TRBJ1-1; perhaps TRBD1 as D (6 bases). Germline lookup yields CDR1 DFQATT and CDR2 SNEGSKA (reference sequence). Trimming pared 5 bases from V and 6 bases from J, leaving 19 bases between. This CDR3 spans 14 amino acids.

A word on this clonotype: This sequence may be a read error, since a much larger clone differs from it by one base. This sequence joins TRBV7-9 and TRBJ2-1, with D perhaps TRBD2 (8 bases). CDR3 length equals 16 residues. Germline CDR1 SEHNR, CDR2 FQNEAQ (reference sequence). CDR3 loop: CASTDRAGGGYNKQFF. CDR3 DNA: TGTGCCAGCACCGACAGGGCCGGGGGGGGTTACAATAAGCAGTTCTTC.

In DNA form, the CDR3 reads TGTGCCTGGAACCCCGGAGTCAGTTACAATCAGCCCCAGCATTTT. This translates into CAWNPGVSYNQPQHF. The chain recombines TRBV30 with TRBJ1-5, with D uncertain. The V end lost 4 bases, the J end lost 3 bases, and 16 bases lay between the germline ends. The CDR3 runs to 15 residues. Germline V lookup: CDR1 GTSNPN, CDR2 SVGIG (reference sequence).

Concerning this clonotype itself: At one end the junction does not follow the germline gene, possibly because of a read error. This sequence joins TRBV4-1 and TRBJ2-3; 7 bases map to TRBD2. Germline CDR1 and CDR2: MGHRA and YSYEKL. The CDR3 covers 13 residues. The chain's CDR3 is CARRSGGTDTQYF. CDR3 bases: TGCGCCCGCAGGAGCGGGGGCACAGATACGCAGTATTTT.

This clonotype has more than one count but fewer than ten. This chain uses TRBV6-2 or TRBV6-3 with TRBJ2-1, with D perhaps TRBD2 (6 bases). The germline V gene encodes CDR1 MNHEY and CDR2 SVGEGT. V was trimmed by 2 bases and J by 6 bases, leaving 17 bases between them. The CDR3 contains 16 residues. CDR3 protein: CASSYGFSGTFNEQFF. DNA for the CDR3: TGTGCCAGCAGTTACGGGTTTTCCGGGACTTTCAATGAGCAGTTCTTC.

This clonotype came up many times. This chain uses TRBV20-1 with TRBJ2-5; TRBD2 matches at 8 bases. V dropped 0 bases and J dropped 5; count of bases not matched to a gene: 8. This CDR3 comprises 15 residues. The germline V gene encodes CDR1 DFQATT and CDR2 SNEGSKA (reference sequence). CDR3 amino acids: CSARDYGGDIETQYF. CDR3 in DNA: TGCAGTGCTAGAGATTACGGGGGGGATATTGAGACCCAGTACTTC.

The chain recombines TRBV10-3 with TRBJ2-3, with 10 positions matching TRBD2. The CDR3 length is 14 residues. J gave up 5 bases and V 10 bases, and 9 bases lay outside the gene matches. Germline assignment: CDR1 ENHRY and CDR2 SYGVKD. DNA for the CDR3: TGTGCCACCACCACTAGCGGGGTAGTAGATACGCAGTATTTT. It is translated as CATTTSGVVDTQYF.

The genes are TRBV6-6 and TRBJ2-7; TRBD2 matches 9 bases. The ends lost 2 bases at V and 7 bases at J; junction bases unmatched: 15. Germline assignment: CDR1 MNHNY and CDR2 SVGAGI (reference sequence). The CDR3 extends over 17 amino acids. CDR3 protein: CASSYTPGRGGQNEQYF. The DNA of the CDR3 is TGTGCCAGCAGTTACACCCCGGGGCGGGGGGGCCAGAATGAGCAGTACTTC.

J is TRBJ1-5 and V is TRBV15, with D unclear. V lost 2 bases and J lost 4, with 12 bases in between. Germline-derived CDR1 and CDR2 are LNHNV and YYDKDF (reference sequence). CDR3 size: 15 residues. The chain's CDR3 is CATSRRRTGNQPQHF. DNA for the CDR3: TGTGCCACCAGCAGACGAAGGACTGGAAATCAGCCCCAGCATTTT.